Listed here are 30 T cell receptor beta chains from one sample, sequenced in a study of T-cell memory formation after mild COVID-19. TCRdb re-called the 5' RACE reads through MiXCR, storing one row per CDR3 protein. The sample has roughly 190,000 distinct CDR3 sequences, 8% to 11% seen once. The sequenced sample consisted of PBMCs or a T cell subset sorted from them (not recorded which). The receptors derive from a man younger than 35 who had mild COVID-19 (a few samples of this study predate the infection). Cell type and time point are not known.

This clonotype was detected only a few times. J is TRBJ2-5 and V is TRBV7-2, with 9 nucleotides matching TRBD2. Germline CDR1 reads SGHTA; CDR2 reads FQGNSA. The V gene end was trimmed by 1 base and the J gene end by 5 bases; junction bases not matched to a gene: 5. This CDR3 spans 15 amino acids. In DNA, the CDR3 is TGTGCCAGCAGCTTAGTGCGCGGGGGGGGGGAGACCCAGTACTTC. It encodes CASSLVRGGGETQYF.

The chain combines TRBV24-1 with TRBJ1-6, with D tentatively TRBD1 (5 bases). The CDR3 has 14 amino acids. Per the germline V gene, CDR1 is KGHDR and CDR2 is SFDVKD. V was shortened by 4 bases and J by 10 bases, with 13 bases between the two germline ends. CDR3 DNA: TGTGCCACCAGTGACAGGGAAGAGTACTCACCCCTCCACTTT. Its protein is CATSDREEYSPLHF.

The J gene is TRBJ1-5, the V gene TRBV20-1; D ambiguous. V lost 6 bases to trimming and J lost 1 base, with 7 bases between them. The CDR3 is 12 residues long. CDR1 and CDR2 (germline): DFQATT, SNEGSKA (reference sequence). The CDR3: CSATSSNQPQHF. CDR3 nucleotides: TGCAGTGCCACGAGCAGCAATCAGCCCCAGCATTTT.

The chain joins TRBV11-2 to TRBJ1-2; 7 bases map to TRBD1. This CDR3 is built from 14 residues. Germline loops: CDR1 SGHAT, CDR2 FQNNGV. Trimming at V came to 5 bases and at J to 3 bases, leaving 6 bases not matched to a gene. As DNA, the CDR3 is TGTGCCAGCAGCAGAAACAGGGGCGACTATGGCTACACCTTC. Amino acid sequence: CASSRNRGDYGYTF.

This clonotype was picked up a small number of times. V and J are TRBV7-9 and TRBJ2-3, with D tentatively TRBD1 (5 bases). The V end was cut by 0 bases, the J end by 0 bases, with 10 bases between. The CDR3 sequence is 16 residues long. Germline CDR1 is SEHNR and CDR2 is FQNEAQ (reference sequence). CDR3 coding DNA: TGTGCCAGCAGCTTAGCCCAGGGAACTAGCACAGATACGCAGTATTTT. Translating gives CASSLAQGTSTDTQYF. The full variable domain, completed using reference TRBV7-9 and TRBJ2-3, is DTGVSQNPRHKITKRGQNVTFRCDPISEHNRLYWYRQTLGQGPEFLTYFQNEAQLEKSRLLSDRFSAERPKGSFSTLEIQRTEQGDSAMYLCASSLAQGTSTDTQYFGPGTRLTVL.

The rearrangement joins TRBV20-1 to TRBJ1-3; D gene ambiguous. Germline CDR1 DFQATT, CDR2 SNEGSKA (reference sequence). There are 13 residues in the CDR3. The germline V and J ends were trimmed by 3 bases and 2 bases, with 8 bases remaining between them. CDR3 sequence reads: CSARFVAGNTIYF. The DNA for the CDR3 is TGCAGTGCTAGGTTCGTGGCTGGAAACACCATATATTTT.

This clonotype turned up a few times. J is TRBJ1-2 and V is TRBV28; the match to TRBD1 covers 9 bases. This CDR3 comprises 13 residues. The V segment lost 7 bases and the J segment 8 bases; nucleotides outside the gene matches: 8. Germline V lookup: CDR1 MDHEN, CDR2 SYDVKM. CDR3 protein: CASILQGAEGYTF. CDR3 bases: TGTGCCAGCATCTTACAGGGGGCGGAGGGCTACACCTTC.

This chain uses TRBV5-5 with TRBJ2-5; 9 positions agree with TRBD1. Germline assignment: CDR1 SGHKS and CDR2 YYEKEE (reference sequence). The CDR3 is made up of 15 amino acids. The V and J ends lost 4 bases and 1 base, in that order; junction bases with no gene match: 5. CDR3 sequence (DNA): TGTGCCAGCAGCAATCGGGACAGGGTCCAAGAGACCCAGTACTTC. Translated: CASSNRDRVQETQYF.

The V call is TRBV6-5, the J call TRBJ1-3, with a weak D call TRBD1 (6 bases). This CDR3 is 16 amino acids long. Germline lookup yields CDR1 MNHEY and CDR2 SVGAGI. The V gene lost 2 bases and the J gene lost 4 bases, with 15 bases spanning the gap. CDR3 DNA: TGTGCCAGCAGTTACGTGTCGGGGGCGGTCGGAAACACCATATATTTT. Translated: CASSYVSGAVGNTIYF.

This clonotype has only a few counts. The chain links TRBV29-1 to TRBJ2-5; D remains ambiguous. Per germline, CDR1 SQVTM and CDR2 ANQGSEA. Trimming stripped 4 bases from V and 1 base from J, with 7 bases between. CDR3 length equals 12 residues. The CDR3 coding sequence is TGCAGCGTTGTACCTGCCCAAGAGACCCAGTACTTC. Translated: CSVVPAQETQYF.

This chain links TRBV15 with TRBJ2-5; 10 bases match TRBD2. This CDR3 region has 15 residues. V gave up 0 bases and J gave up 4 bases; unmatched junction bases: 2. Germline V gene sequence: CDR1 LNHNV, CDR2 YYDKDF (reference sequence). The CDR3 coding sequence is TGTGCCACCAGCAGAGATAAGCGGGGGGGAGAGACCCAGTACTTC. Protein product: CATSRDKRGGETQYF. The full variable domain, rest sourced from reference TRBV15 and TRBJ2-5, is DAMVIQNPRYQVTQFGKPVTLSCSQTLNHNVMYWYQQKSSQAPKLLFHYYDKDFNNEADTPDNFQSRRPNTSFCFLDIRSPGLGDTAMYLCATSRDKRGGETQYFGPGTRLLVL.

The chain recombines TRBV7-9 with TRBJ1-1, with unresolved D. Trimming removed 5 bases from V and 6 bases from J, with 16 bases in between. In germline, CDR1 is SEHNR, CDR2 FQNEAQ (reference sequence). The CDR3 totals 14 residues. The CDR3 spells CASSASVGIAEAFF. The CDR3 bases are TGTGCCAGCAGCGCCTCTGTGGGGATCGCTGAAGCTTTCTTT.

This chain connects TRBV7-9 to TRBJ1-6; tentative D call: TRBD1 (5 bases). The CDR3 is 15 amino acids. CDR1 is SEHNR and CDR2 is FQNEAQ in the germline V gene (reference sequence). Between the trimmed V and J ends, which lost 3 bases and 5 bases, there was a span of 11 bases. The CDR3 DNA is TGTGCCAGCAGCTTGGGGGAAGTCAATAATTCACCCCTCCACTTT. Protein sequence: CASSLGEVNNSPLHF.

The V call is TRBV7-6, the J call TRBJ2-5, with D perhaps TRBD2 (7 bases). The length of the CDR3 is 14 residues. Germline V gene data show CDR1 as SGHVS and CDR2 as FNYEAQ. The V end was cut by 5 bases, the J end by 1 base, with 11 bases between. CDR3 sequence reads: CASSGRGPQETQYF. As DNA, the CDR3 is TGTGCCAGCAGCGGGCGGGGGCCCCAAGAGACCCAGTACTTC.

The chain joins TRBV6-2 or TRBV6-3 to TRBJ1-2; D remains ambiguous. Germline V lookup: CDR1 MNHEY, CDR2 SVGEGT. The germline V and J ends were trimmed by 2 bases and 0 bases, with 16 bases remaining between them. This CDR3 comprises 17 residues. CDR3 in DNA: TGTGCCAGCAGTTACGGCGGAACTTTAGGAGCTAACTATGGCTACACCTTC. This encodes CASSYGGTLGANYGYTF.

Notes on this clonotype: A much more abundant neighbour one base away suggests this may be a read error. This chain joins TRBV7-2 and TRBJ2-5; D may be TRBD2 (6 bases). The germline gives CDR1 SGHTA, CDR2 FQGNSA. Trimming shortened V by 1 base and J by 0 bases, and 6 bases separated the two germline ends. The CDR3 is 14 amino acids. The CDR3 reads CASSLGGDQETQYF. The CDR3 DNA reads as TGTGCCAGCAGCTTAGGGGGGGACCAAGAGACCCAGTACTTC.

This clonotype was seen ten or more times. The J gene is TRBJ1-4, the V gene TRBV6-5, with D possibly TRBD1 on 5 matching bases. V was shortened by 6 bases and J by 8 bases, with 13 bases between the two germline ends. This CDR3 has 13 residues. Germline values: CDR1 MNHEY, CDR2 SVGAGI. The CDR3 DNA reads TGTGCCAGCAGCCGGGGGTTCGGAGAAAAACTGTTTTTT. As protein: CASSRGFGEKLFF.

This clonotype was counted between two and nine times. This chain uses TRBV5-1 with TRBJ2-3; D is uncertain. The CDR3 loop spans 11 amino acids. Trimming took off 4 bases at V and 9 bases at J, with 9 bases between the two ends. The germline V gene encodes CDR1 SGHRS and CDR2 YFSETQ. The CDR3 loop is CASSVEGTQYF. The CDR3 DNA is TGCGCCAGCAGCGTGGAAGGGACGCAGTATTTT.

This chain joins TRBV29-1 and TRBJ1-5; perhaps TRBD1 as D (5 bases). Germline CDR1 SQVTM, CDR2 ANQGSEA. This CDR3 has 13 amino acids. V was clipped by 6 bases and J by 3 bases, with 12 bases between them. CDR3 DNA sequence: TGCAGCGTGGGGGACGGAATCAATCAGCCCCAGCATTTT. Its translation is CSVGDGINQPQHF.

This clonotype was counted ten times or more. This chain uses TRBV14 with TRBJ2-3; TRBD2 matches at 7 bases. Per germline, CDR1 SGHDN and CDR2 FVKESK. Trimming removed 2 bases from V and 2 bases from J; junction bases left unmatched: 7. The CDR3 has 16 residues. The CDR3 region is CASSQWASGYTDTQYF. The CDR3 nucleotides read TGTGCCAGCAGCCAATGGGCTAGCGGTTACACAGATACGCAGTATTTT.

The V call is TRBV12-3 or TRBV12-4, the J call TRBJ2-4, with D possibly TRBD1 on 6 matching bases. The V end was cut by 2 bases, the J end by 8 bases, with 16 bases between. This CDR3 region has 15 residues. The CDR3 DNA follows: TGTGCCAGCAGTTTAAGTCAGGGGCGAGGAGACATTCAGTACTTC. It encodes CASSLSQGRGDIQYF.

V usage is TRBV6-6 and J usage is TRBJ1-1; 7 bases line up with TRBD1. V lost 6 bases and J lost 6; bases outside the gene matches: 7. This CDR3 is built from 13 residues. Germline V gene data show CDR1 as MNHNY and CDR2 as SVGAGI (reference sequence). Here the CDR3 reads CASSRGGRAEAFF. DNA for the CDR3: TGTGCCAGCAGCAGAGGGGGCAGGGCTGAAGCTTTCTTT.

This clonotype was counted a few times. The J gene is TRBJ2-1, the V gene TRBV12-3 or TRBV12-4, with 7 bases aligning to TRBD1. The CDR3 is 17 amino acids. V shed 5 bases and J 4 bases; nucleotides not matched to a gene: 14. CDR3 amino acids: CASSTIGGTADYNEQFF. The CDR3 nucleotides are TGTGCCAGCAGTACCATAGGTGGGACAGCCGATTACAATGAGCAGTTCTTC.

In its sample, this clonotype was seen many times. The genes are TRBV7-9 and TRBJ1-6; D unclear. The CDR3 is 12 amino acids. Germline loops: CDR1 SEHNR, CDR2 FQNEAQ (reference sequence). Trimming took off 1 base at V and 8 bases at J, with 3 bases between the two ends. DNA for the CDR3: TGTGCCAGCAGCTTAGATCATTCACCCCTCCACTTT. It codes for CASSLDHSPLHF.

The V call is TRBV7-9, the J call TRBJ1-2; D uncertain. V was clipped by 5 bases and J by 3 bases, with 16 bases between them. The CDR3 is 15 amino acids. Germline V gene lookup returns CDR1 SEHNR and CDR2 FQNEAQ (reference sequence). CDR3 sequence (DNA): TGTGCCAGCAGCCCCGTGCGGGGAGCGGACTATGGCTACACCTTC. Encoded protein: CASSPVRGADYGYTF.

This clonotype was recorded at least ten times. This rearrangement joins TRBV20-1 to TRBJ2-5, with D perhaps TRBD2 (6 bases). Trimming removed 5 bases at V and 2 bases at J, with 12 bases between. This CDR3 comprises 13 residues. The germline CDR1 and CDR2 sequences are DFQATT and SNEGSKA (reference sequence). The CDR3 nucleotides are TGCAGTGCTTTTCTAGGGAGGCAAGAGACCCAGTACTTC. This codes for CSAFLGRQETQYF.

The V and J genes are TRBV4-3 and TRBJ2-3; D not resolved. This CDR3 region has 14 residues. Germline lookup yields CDR1 LGHNA and CDR2 YSLEER. Trimming removed 0 bases at V and 1 base at J, with 5 bases between. In DNA, the CDR3 is TGCGCCAGCAGCCAAGATCTTCGCACAGATACGCAGTATTTT. Protein: CASSQDLRTDTQYF.

In this sample, this clonotype turned up a few times. The chain uses TRBV6-2 or TRBV6-3 and TRBJ2-7; D call uncertain. The V end was cut by 5 bases, the J end by 6 bases, with 11 bases between. Germline values: CDR1 MNHEY, CDR2 SVGEGT. This CDR3 has 12 amino acids. CDR3 region: CASSTRKGEQYV. The CDR3 DNA is TGTGCCAGCAGTACCAGAAAGGGCGAGCAGTACGTC.

There are many counts of this clonotype. V is TRBV29-1 and J is TRBJ1-4, with D possibly being TRBD1 (6 bases). Trimming removed 7 bases at V and 5 bases at J, with 11 bases between. The CDR3 is 12 amino acids. The germline CDR1 and CDR2 sequences are SQVTM and ANQGSEA. In DNA, the CDR3 is TGCAGCGGTTGGACAGCGAATGAAAAACTGTTTTTT. Protein product: CSGWTANEKLFF.

This clonotype was seen a few times. This chain connects TRBV7-6 to TRBJ2-5, with D perhaps matching TRBD2 (6 bases). CDR3 length: 16 amino acids. From germline, CDR1 is SGHVS and CDR2 FNYEAQ. V shed 4 bases and J shed 2 bases, with 17 bases lying between them. In DNA form, the CDR3 reads TGTGCCAGCAGCTATACCGGAGCGGGTCGGCAAGAGACCCAGTACTTC. Translating it yields CASSYTGAGRQETQYF.